The clone carrying this T cell receptor (beta chain) has just a few counts. The sample originates from a study of identical twins. MiXCR, applied by TCRdb to the 5' RACE reads, yields one record per CDR3 protein. The sample includes 1.5 million to 2 million distinct CDR3 sequences, about 32% of them seen just once. With V trimmed by 4 bases and J by 13 bases, 10 bases remained unmatched. The CDR3 loop spans 14 amino acids. CDR1 and CDR2 (germline): LGHDT, YNNKEL (reference sequence). Sequenced sample: cord blood. The clonotype was recovered from a newborn girl in good health. The rearrangement joins TRBV3-1 to TRBJ1-6; TRBD1 matches 7 bases. CDR3 DNA: TGTGCCAGCAGCCTTCGACAGGGAGCTTCGCCCCTCCACTTT. Its translation is CASSLRQGASPLHF. The full variable domain, with the rest looked up from reference TRBV3-1 and TRBJ1-6, is DTAVSQTPKYLVTQMGNDKSIKCEQNLGHDTMYWYKQDSKKFLKIMFSYNNKELIINETVPNRFSPKSPDKAHLNLHINSLELGDSAVYFCASSLRQGASPLHFGNGTRLTVT.